A selection of T cell receptor beta chains follows, all from one sample in a study of cytotoxic CD8 clonotypes in ibrutinib-treated CLL. This table comes from immunoSEQ multiplex PCR, and its TCRdb copy is limited to in-frame clones, with some not included. The table records 26,000 or so clones, approximately 62% of them present only once. Source: PBMCs, taken before ibrutinib treatment. These receptors all come from a human donor with chronic lymphocytic leukemia. The CDR3 runs from the conserved cysteine through the conserved F or W. A D gene is named only where the DNA matches it firmly. Where a row states a size, it is once, few, many or the class of an expanded clone; other rows omit it.

clone_size j_call v_call d_call cdr3_nt cdr3_aa
- TRBJ1-1 TRBV11-2 - TGTGCCAGCAGCCCAAACAAGAGCGCTTTCTTT CASSPNKSAFF
- TRBJ2-5 TRBV11-2 - TGTGCCAGCAGCCGGATTTCCAGAGAAGAGACCCAGTACTTC CASSRISREETQYF
- TRBJ2-3 TRBV21-1 - TGTGCCAGCAGCAAAGGGGACAGGGAGACAGATACGCAGTATTTT CASSKGDRETDTQYF
once TRBJ2-7 TRBV6-1 TRBD1 TGTGCCAGCAAGGTATGGACAGGGGGCTACGAGCAGTACTTC CASKVWTGGYEQYF
- TRBJ2-1 TRBV7-2 - TGTGCCAGCAGCTTTGGAGGCGATGAGCAGTTCTTC CASSFGGDEQFF
- TRBJ2-3 TRBV6-5 - TGTGCCAGCAGTTACTCGGGGCCAGATACGCAGTATTTT CASSYSGPDTQYF
- TRBJ1-1 TRBV5-1 - TGCGCCAGCAGCCAAGGGGTGGTCGTGAACACTGAAGCTTTCTTT CASSQGVVVNTEAFF
- TRBJ1-2 TRBV25-1 - TGTGCCAGTTTACCCGGGGGAGGGGGAAGCTACACCTTC CASLPGGGGSYTF
once TRBJ2-3 TRBV5-4 - TGTGCCAGCAGCCCCGGGACCCCCGGGAATACGCAGTATTTT CASSPGTPGNTQYF
few TRBJ2-1 TRBV4-1 TRBD2 TGCGCCAGCAGCCCTGGCGCGGGGGGACCCTACAATGAGCAGTTCTTC CASSPGAGGPYNEQFF
- TRBJ2-7 TRBV9 TRBD2 TGTGCCAGCAGCGTAGACGTGGGGGGGACCTACGAGCAGTACTTC CASSVDVGGTYEQYF
once TRBJ2-7 TRBV27 TRBD1 TGTGCCAGCAGGAGGGCCATACACAGGGGCGAAGACGAGCAGTACTTC CASRRAIHRGEDEQYF
- TRBJ1-1 TRBV6-5 - TGTGCCAGCAGTTCCAGGAACACTGAAGCTTTCTTT CASSSRNTEAFF
- TRBJ1-4 TRBV4-1 - TGCGCCAGCAGCCAAGCTGAGGGAGAAAAACTGTTTTTT CASSQAEGEKLFF
- TRBJ2-2 TRBV5-1 TRBD1 TGCGCCAGCAGCACGACAGGGGGCCGGACCGGGGAGCTGTTTTTT CASSTTGGRTGELFF
- TRBJ2-1 TRBV11-2 TRBD2 TGTGCCAGCAGCCCAGGGACTAGCGGGGGGCCTGACAATGAGCAGTTCTTC CASSPGTSGGPDNEQFF
- TRBJ2-7 TRBV6-1 - TGTGCCAGCACAGGGTCTACGGACGAGCAGTACTTC CASTGSTDEQYF
- TRBJ2-3 TRBV7-8 - TGTGCCAGCAGCTTTATCACCGGGGTAAGGAACACAGATACGCAGTATTTT CASSFITGVRNTDTQYF
- TRBJ2-7 TRBV2 - TGTGCCAGCAGTGGCCAGTGGCACATACAAACCTACGAGCAGTACTTC CASSGQWHIQTYEQYF
- TRBJ1-4 TRBV27 TRBD1 TGTGCCAGCAGTTTGCAGGGGGCCGGGAAACTGTTTTTT CASSLQGAGKLFF
- TRBJ2-7 TRBV12-2 - TGTGCCAGCAGCTACCCGGGGACCCCCTACGAGCAGTACTTC CASSYPGTPYEQYF
- TRBJ2-7 TRBV9 - TGTGCCAGCAGCGGGGGCCTCTACTCCTACGAGCAGTACTTC CASSGGLYSYEQYF
- TRBJ2-5 TRBV6-1 TRBD2 TGTGCCAGCAGTGAAGCTAGCGGGGGCCAAGAGACCCAGTACTTC CASSEASGGQETQYF
few TRBJ1-5 TRBV7-8 - TGTGCCAGCAGCTTTGACAGTTTTCAGCCCCAGCATTTT CASSFDSFQPQHF
few TRBJ2-3 TRBV2 TRBD2 TGCGCCGGGGCGGGAGATCCGGATACGCAGTATTTT CAGAGDPDTQYF
- TRBJ2-2 TRBV6-4 - TGTGCCAGCGGGGCTAACACCGGGGAGCTGTTTTTT CASGANTGELFF
- TRBJ2-1 TRBV7-3 - TGTGCCAGCAGCTTAGGGCGCAGCGGCGGGAATGAGCAGTTCTTC CASSLGRSGGNEQFF
few TRBJ1-1 TRBV11-2 TRBD1 TGTGCCAGCAGCGACCCCCGCGGACAGGGTATGAACACTGAAGCTTTCTTT CASSDPRGQGMNTEAFF
few TRBJ1-1 TRBV7-3 - TGTGCCAGCAGCATAGGACAGAACACTGAAGCTTTCTTT CASSIGQNTEAFF
- TRBJ1-2 TRBV28 TRBD1 TGTGCCAGCAGTCTACCTGGGACAGAGAATGGCTACACCTTC CASSLPGTENGYTF
- TRBJ2-7 TRBV18 TRBD2 TGTGCCAGCTCATCGAAGCGGGACGTACCCTACGAGCAGTACTTC CASSSKRDVPYEQYF
- TRBJ2-7 TRBV5-6 TRBD2 TGTGCCAGCAGCCGCTATCGGGAGGGACCCTACGAGCAGTACTTC CASSRYREGPYEQYF
few TRBJ2-1 TRBV5-1 - TGCGCCAGCAGCTGGACGTCCGGTGAGCAGTTCTTC CASSWTSGEQFF
few TRBJ2-2 TRBV10-1 - TGCGCCAGCAGTTCTGGCGGGGAGCTGTTTTTT CASSSGGELFF
few TRBJ2-1 TRBV2 - TGTGCCAGCAGTACGGGAGAGCAGTTCTTC CASSTGEQFF
few TRBJ2-7 TRBV7-2 - TGTGCCAGCAGCCGTGACTGGAACCTCGAGCAGTACTTC CASSRDWNLEQYF
once TRBJ2-6 TRBV5-1 TRBD2 TGCGCCAGCAGCTTGGCCGGGAGGGGCGCGTTCGGGGCCAACGTCCTGACTTTC CASSLAGRGAFGANVLTF
- TRBJ1-1 TRBV30 - TGTGCCTGGGGGCCTTCAGGGATGAACACTGAAGCTTTCTTT CAWGPSGMNTEAFF
- TRBJ2-5 TRBV10-3 TRBD1 TGTGCCATCAGTGGGAGCCGAGAGGACAGGGGTGCGGAGACCCAGTACTTC CAISGSREDRGAETQYF
- TRBJ2-3 TRBV29-1 TRBD2 TGCAGCGTTGGACGGACTAGCGAGAAAGATACGCAGTATTTT CSVGRTSEKDTQYF
- TRBJ2-1 TRBV19 TRBD2 TGTGCCAGTAGCCCGACACTAGCGGGAGCCAATGAGCAGTTCTTC CASSPTLAGANEQFF
- TRBJ2-1 TRBV6-5 - TGTGCCAGCAGCCCGATTCCGGGACTTTACAATGAGCAGTTCTTC CASSPIPGLYNEQFF
few TRBJ2-7 TRBV2 - TGTGCCAGCAGTGAACCTAGGCGGGGTTCCTACGAGCAGTACTTC CASSEPRRGSYEQYF
- TRBJ1-2 TRBV7-9 - TGTGCCAGCAGCTTGGAGGGGAGGAGGAATGGCTACACCTTC CASSLEGRRNGYTF
- TRBJ2-7 TRBV11-3 - TGTGCCAGCAGCCAAACAGCGACCTACGAGCAGTACTTC CASSQTATYEQYF
- TRBJ2-5 TRBV5-5 TRBD2 TGTGCCAGCAGCTTGGAGTTGGCGGGGGGCCGGGAGACCCAGTACTTC CASSLELAGGRETQYF
few TRBJ1-5 TRBV6-4 - TGTGCCAGCAGGAGACCAAAACAGGGTTGTCGTCAGCCCCAGCATTTT CASRRPKQGCRQPQHF
- TRBJ2-1 TRBV11-2 - TGTGCCAGCAGCTTGGAGGGGGGTCAACGCGAGCAGTTCTTC CASSLEGGQREQFF
- TRBJ1-5 TRBV18 - TGTGCCAGCTCACCACGGGGACCCGGGACCCTCAATCAGCCCCAGCATTTT CASSPRGPGTLNQPQHF
- TRBJ2-7 TRBV28 TRBD1 TGTGCCAGCAGTTTAGGACTGACAGGGGGTTACTCCTACGAGCAGTACTTC CASSLGLTGGYSYEQYF
- TRBJ2-1 TRBV7-6 TRBD2 TGTGCCAGCAGCTTAGGAGAGCGGCTAGCGGGAGGATGGGGTAATGAGCAGTTCTTC CASSLGERLAGGWGNEQFF
- TRBJ2-2 TRBV14 TRBD1 TGTGCCAGCAGATTGGGACAGTTCGGGGAGCTGTTTTTT CASRLGQFGELFF
- TRBJ2-4 TRBV6-1 TRBD1 TGTGCCAGCAGTGAAGTGGGGACAGGAGTAAACATTCAGTACTTC CASSEVGTGVNIQYF
once TRBJ2-7 TRBV5-6 - TGTGCCAGCCGGGTGGAGGGAGCAATGTACGAGCAGTACTTC CASRVEGAMYEQYF
few TRBJ2-5 TRBV5-1 TRBD2 TGCGCCAGCAGCTTGGGGCTAGCGGGGGGACAAGAGACCCAGTACTTC CASSLGLAGGQETQYF